These 2 T cell receptor beta chains were all obtained from the same sample, sequenced in a study of OX40 agonist ivuxolimab in advanced cancers. Measured with immunoSEQ multiplex PCR; TCRdb has only the in-frame clones, and not every one. The sample yields roughly 56,000 clones, around 86% seen once. The material sequenced was CD4+ or CD8+ T cells sorted from blood, taken in a trial of the OX40 agonist ivuxolimab. The source of these receptors is an adult with an advanced solid tumor such as melanoma, head and neck, liver or kidney cancer.

This clone has only one observation. V and J are TRBV5-4 and TRBJ2-5; 7 nucleotides align to TRBD1. Germline V lookup: CDR1 SGHNT, CDR2 YYREEE (reference sequence). CDR3 length: 16 residues. With V trimmed by 4 bases and J by 5 bases, 14 bases remained unmatched. The CDR3 reads CASSKAPGQSEETQYF. The DNA of the CDR3 is TGTGCCAGCAGCAAGGCGCCGGGACAGAGTGAGGAGACCCAGTACTTC. The full variable domain, its missing parts supplied by reference TRBV5-4 and TRBJ2-5, is ETGVTQSPTHLIKTRGQQVTLRCSSQSGHNTVSWYQQALGQGPQFIFQYYREEENGRGNFPPRFSGLQFPNYSSELNVNALELDDSALYLCASSKAPGQSEETQYFGPGTRLLVL.

The chain is built from TRBV4-2 and TRBJ2-5; 7 bases align to TRBD2. CDR1 and CDR2 (germline): LGHNA, YNFKEQ. There are 16 residues in the CDR3. V shed 1 base and J 1 base; nucleotides not matched to a gene: 6. Here the CDR3 reads CASSQGVAGGQETQYF. The CDR3 coding sequence is TGTGCCAGCAGCCAAGGGGTAGCGGGCGGCCAAGAGACCCAGTACTTC.